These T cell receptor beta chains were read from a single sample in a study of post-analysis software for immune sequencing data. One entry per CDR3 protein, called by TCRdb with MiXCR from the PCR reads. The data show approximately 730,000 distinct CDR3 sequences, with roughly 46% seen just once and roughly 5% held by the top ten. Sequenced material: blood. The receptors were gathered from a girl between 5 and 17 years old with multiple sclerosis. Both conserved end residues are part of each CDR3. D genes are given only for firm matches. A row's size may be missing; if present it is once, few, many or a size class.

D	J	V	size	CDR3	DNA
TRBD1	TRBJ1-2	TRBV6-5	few	CASSHRGNYGYTF	TGTGCCAGCAGTCACAGGGGTAACTATGGCTACACCTTC
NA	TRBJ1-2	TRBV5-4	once	CASTFGSANYGYTF	TGTGCCAGCACCTTTGGATCCGCAAACTATGGCTACACCTTC
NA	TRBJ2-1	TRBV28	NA	CASRHRGGYGEQFF	TGTGCCAGCAGGCACCGTGGAGGGTACGGTGAGCAGTTCTTC
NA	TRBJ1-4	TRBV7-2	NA	CASSLGPWGNEKLFF	TGTGCCAGCAGCTTAGGTCCCTGGGGTAATGAAAAACTGTTTTTT
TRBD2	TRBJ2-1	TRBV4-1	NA	CASSQVRGTSGPYNEQFF	TGCGCCAGCAGCCAAGTTAGGGGGACTAGCGGGCCCTACAATGAGCAGTTCTTC
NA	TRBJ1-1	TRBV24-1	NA	CATSDQSRRGAFF	TGTGCCACCAGTGATCAGTCTCGACGAGGAGCTTTCTTT
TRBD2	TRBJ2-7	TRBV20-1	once	CSASNLAGPPYEQYF	TGCAGTGCTAGTAACCTAGCGGGGCCTCCCTACGAGCAGTACTTC
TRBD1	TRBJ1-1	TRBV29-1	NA	CSVERTGDTEAFF	TGCAGCGTTGAACGGACAGGGGACACTGAAGCTTTCTTT
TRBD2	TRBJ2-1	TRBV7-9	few	CASSTLAGDGNEQFF	TGTGCCAGCAGCACACTAGCGGGAGATGGGAATGAGCAGTTCTTC
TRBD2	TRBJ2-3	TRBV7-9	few	CASSSHSSGVADTQYF	TGTGCCAGCAGTTCCCATTCTAGCGGCGTGGCAGATACGCAGTATTTT
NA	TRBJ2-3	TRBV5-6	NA	CASSPPAGLGLGPDTQYF	TGTGCCAGCAGCCCCCCGGCCGGGTTAGGATTGGGACCAGATACGCAGTATTTT
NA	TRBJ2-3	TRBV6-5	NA	CASGTPRGTDTQYF	TGTGCCAGCGGGACCCCCAGGGGCACAGATACGCAGTATTTT
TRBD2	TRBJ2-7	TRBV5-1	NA	CASSLASGTRGNEQYF	TGCGCCAGCAGCTTGGCCTCTGGGACTAGGGGGAACGAGCAGTACTTC
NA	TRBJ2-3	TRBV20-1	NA	CSARGYSDTQYF	TGCAGTGCTAGAGGGTACTCGGATACGCAGTATTTT
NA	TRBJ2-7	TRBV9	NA	CASSLLEGSGDEQYF	TGTGCCAGCAGCCTACTCGAGGGTTCAGGCGACGAGCAGTACTTC
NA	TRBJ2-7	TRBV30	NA	CAWSVGRTDYEQYF	TGTGCCTGGAGTGTCGGTCGGACCGACTACGAGCAGTACTTC
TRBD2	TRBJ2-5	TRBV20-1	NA	CSANSLAGGQETQYF	TGCAGTGCTAACTCACTAGCGGGCGGCCAAGAGACCCAGTACTTC
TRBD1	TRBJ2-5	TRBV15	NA	CATSRRGQGLGTQYF	TGTGCCACCAGCAGACGAGGACAGGGCCTGGGGACCCAGTACTTC
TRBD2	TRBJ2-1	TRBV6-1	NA	CASITGTSGGEQFF	TGTGCCAGCATTACCGGGACTAGCGGTGGTGAGCAGTTCTTC
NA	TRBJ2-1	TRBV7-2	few	CASSLGAGVYNEQFF	TGTGCCAGCAGCTTAGGGGCAGGAGTTTACAATGAGCAGTTCTTC
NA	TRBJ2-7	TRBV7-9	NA	CASSLAWRTSEQYF	TGTGCCAGCAGCTTAGCGTGGAGGACGTCCGAGCAGTACTTC
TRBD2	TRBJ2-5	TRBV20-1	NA	CSARAWTSRQETQYF	TGCAGTGCTAGAGCCTGGACTAGCCGACAAGAGACCCAGTACTTC
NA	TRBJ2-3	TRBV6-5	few	CASSYKHTDTQYF	TGTGCCAGCAGTTATAAACACACAGATACGCAGTATTTT